The rows below give T cell receptor beta chains drawn from one sample of a study of spatial heterogeneity in lung cancer. MiXCR, applied by TCRdb to the 5' RACE reads, yields one record per CDR3 protein. The data show 15,000 to 20,000 distinct CDR3 sequences, roughly 6% seen once. The starting material was lung tumor tissue, obtained at surgery. These TCRs come from a male donor with early-stage non-small cell lung cancer. CDR3s include the opening cysteine and the closing phenylalanine or tryptophan. D genes are given only for firm matches. Only some rows state a clone size, as once, few, many or a class for expanded clones.

d_gene: .; j_gene: TRBJ2-7; abundance: many; v_gene: TRBV20-1; CDR3aa: CSALRANPYEQYF; CDR3nt: TGCAGTGCCCTTCGCGCTAATCCCTACGAGCAGTACTTC
d_gene: .; j_gene: TRBJ2-7; abundance: many; v_gene: TRBV4-3; CDR3aa: CASSQALAIYEQYF; CDR3nt: TGCGCCAGCAGCCAAGCGTTGGCCATTTACGAGCAGTACTTC
d_gene: .; j_gene: TRBJ1-6; abundance: medium-sized; v_gene: TRBV25-1; CDR3aa: CASSSLAGQENNSPLHF; CDR3nt: TGTGCCAGCAGTTCCTTGGCCGGGCAGGAAAATAATTCACCCCTCCACTTT
d_gene: .; j_gene: TRBJ1-5; abundance: many; v_gene: TRBV3-1; CDR3aa: CASSQDRRFGQPQHF; CDR3nt: TGTGCCAGCAGCCAAGATCGGCGGTTCGGTCAGCCCCAGCATTTT
d_gene: .; j_gene: TRBJ1-4; abundance: many; v_gene: TRBV5-1; CDR3aa: CASSSGATNEKLFF; CDR3nt: TGCGCCAGCAGCTCCGGGGCAACTAATGAAAAACTGTTTTTT
d_gene: .; j_gene: TRBJ2-7; abundance: .; v_gene: TRBV11-2; CDR3aa: CASSPPDHSYEQYF; CDR3nt: TGTGCCAGCAGCCCCCCGGACCATTCCTACGAGCAGTACTTC
d_gene: .; j_gene: TRBJ2-3; abundance: many; v_gene: TRBV7-2; CDR3aa: CASSLARGIVAGTQYF; CDR3nt: TGTGCCAGCAGCTTAGCCCGGGGTATTGTAGCTGGTACGCAGTATTTT
d_gene: TRBD1; j_gene: TRBJ1-2; abundance: many; v_gene: TRBV7-9; CDR3aa: CASSYGTADPIF; CDR3nt: TGTGCCAGCAGCTATGGGACAGCCGATCCGATCTTC
d_gene: .; j_gene: TRBJ2-1; abundance: many; v_gene: TRBV3-1; CDR3aa: CASSQARGEQFF; CDR3nt: TGTGCCAGCAGCCAAGCTAGGGGTGAGCAGTTCTTC
d_gene: .; j_gene: TRBJ2-4; abundance: many; v_gene: TRBV11-2; CDR3aa: CASSLVFLGAKNIQYF; CDR3nt: TGTGCCAGCAGCTTAGTATTTCTGGGGGCCAAAAACATTCAGTACTTC
d_gene: TRBD2; j_gene: TRBJ2-3; abundance: .; v_gene: TRBV7-2; CDR3aa: CASRYSPSGGADTQYF; CDR3nt: TGTGCCAGCAGATACAGCCCTAGCGGGGGGGCCGATACGCAGTATTTT
d_gene: .; j_gene: TRBJ1-5; abundance: many; v_gene: TRBV15; CDR3aa: CATSKTVYQPQHF; CDR3nt: TGTGCCACCAGCAAAACAGTGTATCAGCCCCAGCATTTT
d_gene: .; j_gene: TRBJ2-1; abundance: medium-sized; v_gene: TRBV7-8; CDR3aa: CASSETGARSEQFF; CDR3nt: TGTGCCAGCAGCGAGACCGGGGCCAGAAGTGAGCAGTTCTTC
d_gene: TRBD2; j_gene: TRBJ2-7; abundance: few; v_gene: TRBV19; CDR3aa: CATSTSGRGEQYF; CDR3nt: TGTGCCACATCGACTAGCGGGAGAGGCGAGCAGTACTTC
d_gene: .; j_gene: TRBJ2-7; abundance: many; v_gene: TRBV20-1; CDR3aa: CSASGRLGKVPYEQYF; CDR3nt: TGCAGTGCTAGCGGACGCCTAGGGAAAGTACCCTACGAGCAGTACTTC
d_gene: TRBD2; j_gene: TRBJ2-1; abundance: medium-sized; v_gene: TRBV4-1; CDR3aa: CASSQVGTSGRYNEQFF; CDR3nt: TGCGCCAGCAGCCAAGTTGGCACTAGCGGGAGGTACAATGAGCAGTTCTTC
d_gene: .; j_gene: TRBJ2-7; abundance: many; v_gene: TRBV20-1; CDR3aa: CSAPRDGFYEQYF; CDR3nt: TGCAGTGCCCCCCGGGACGGCTTCTACGAGCAGTACTTC
d_gene: .; j_gene: TRBJ2-5; abundance: medium-sized; v_gene: TRBV7-2; CDR3aa: CASSSTMGRDKTQYF; CDR3nt: TGTGCCAGCAGCTCCACCATGGGGAGGGACAAGACCCAGTACTTC
d_gene: .; j_gene: TRBJ1-3; abundance: few; v_gene: TRBV28; CDR3aa: CASVDRAGDGGNTIYF; CDR3nt: TGTGCCAGCGTCGACCGTGCAGGGGATGGTGGAAACACCATATATTTT
d_gene: .; j_gene: TRBJ2-7; abundance: many; v_gene: TRBV12-3/TRBV12-4; CDR3aa: CASSPLGREQYF; CDR3nt: TGTGCCAGCAGTCCCCTGGGGCGCGAGCAGTACTTC
d_gene: .; j_gene: TRBJ1-4; abundance: many; v_gene: TRBV11-2; CDR3aa: CASSWTATNEKLFF; CDR3nt: TGTGCCAGCAGCTGGACAGCAACTAATGAAAAACTGTTTTTT
d_gene: .; j_gene: TRBJ2-3; abundance: many; v_gene: TRBV6-2/TRBV6-3; CDR3aa: CASRSEPTDTQYF; CDR3nt: TGTGCCAGCAGGTCCGAACCAACAGATACGCAGTATTTT
d_gene: .; j_gene: TRBJ1-2; abundance: .; v_gene: TRBV6-1; CDR3aa: CASSEYSTNYGYTF; CDR3nt: TGTGCCAGCAGTGAATACAGCACTAACTATGGCTACACCTTC
d_gene: TRBD1; j_gene: TRBJ1-4; abundance: many; v_gene: TRBV28; CDR3aa: CASRTPGQGVMANEKLFF; CDR3nt: TGTGCCAGCAGGACGCCGGGACAGGGTGTAATGGCTAATGAAAAACTGTTTTTT
d_gene: TRBD1; j_gene: TRBJ2-2; abundance: many; v_gene: TRBV24-1; CDR3aa: CATSAQDRGNTGELFF; CDR3nt: TGTGCCACCAGTGCCCAGGACAGGGGGAACACCGGGGAGCTGTTTTTT
d_gene: .; j_gene: TRBJ1-6; abundance: many; v_gene: TRBV7-2; CDR3aa: CASSLVQGKSPLHF; CDR3nt: TGTGCCAGCAGCTTAGTACAGGGAAAATCACCCCTCCACTTT
d_gene: TRBD1; j_gene: TRBJ2-3; abundance: many; v_gene: TRBV28; CDR3aa: CASSSGTGVRDTQYF; CDR3nt: TGTGCCAGCAGTTCCGGGACAGGGGTGAGGGATACGCAGTATTTT
d_gene: .; j_gene: TRBJ2-1; abundance: many; v_gene: TRBV6-1; CDR3aa: CASRLESSYNEQFF; CDR3nt: TGTGCCAGCCGGCTGGAGAGCTCCTACAATGAGCAGTTCTTC
d_gene: .; j_gene: TRBJ2-3; abundance: .; v_gene: TRBV4-3; CDR3aa: CASSQGIPPDTQYF; CDR3nt: TGCGCCAGCAGCCAAGGAATACCGCCGGATACGCAGTATTTT
d_gene: TRBD2; j_gene: TRBJ2-7; abundance: many; v_gene: TRBV7-9; CDR3aa: CASSLSGDEQYF; CDR3nt: TGTGCCAGCAGCTTAAGCGGGGACGAGCAGTACTTC
d_gene: TRBD1; j_gene: TRBJ2-7; abundance: many; v_gene: TRBV20-1; CDR3aa: CSARRPGGYEQYF; CDR3nt: TGCAGTGCTAGAAGGCCAGGGGGCTACGAGCAGTACTTC
d_gene: TRBD1; j_gene: TRBJ1-1; abundance: .; v_gene: TRBV9; CDR3aa: CASSPSPDREAEAFF; CDR3nt: TGTGCCAGCAGCCCCAGTCCCGACAGGGAGGCTGAAGCTTTCTTT
d_gene: .; j_gene: TRBJ2-5; abundance: medium-sized; v_gene: TRBV20-1; CDR3aa: CSAFSTGKGTQYF; CDR3nt: TGCAGTGCTTTTTCGACTGGGAAAGGGACCCAGTACTTC
d_gene: .; j_gene: TRBJ2-3; abundance: many; v_gene: TRBV6-1; CDR3aa: CASRHPRQGGSSASTDTQYF; CDR3nt: TGTGCCAGCAGGCACCCCCGTCAGGGCGGTTCGTCGGCCTCAACTGATACGCAGTATTTT
d_gene: TRBD2; j_gene: TRBJ2-1; abundance: many; v_gene: TRBV12-3/TRBV12-4; CDR3aa: CTSSPLTSGGPGEQFF; CDR3nt: TGTACCAGCAGCCCCCTTACTAGCGGGGGGCCAGGTGAGCAGTTCTTC
d_gene: TRBD1; j_gene: TRBJ1-6; abundance: many; v_gene: TRBV20-1; CDR3aa: CSVTGQVDNSPLHF; CDR3nt: TGCAGTGTCACGGGACAGGTGGATAATTCACCCCTCCACTTT
d_gene: TRBD2; j_gene: TRBJ2-3; abundance: .; v_gene: TRBV15; CDR3aa: CATSRGTSGALQFNLDTQYF; CDR3nt: TGTGCCACCAGCAGGGGGACTAGCGGGGCCCTCCAGTTTAACTTAGATACGCAGTATTTT
d_gene: .; j_gene: TRBJ1-1; abundance: many; v_gene: TRBV20-1; CDR3aa: CSARNQGRDTEAFF; CDR3nt: TGCAGTGCTAGAAATCAGGGGAGGGACACTGAAGCTTTCTTT
d_gene: .; j_gene: TRBJ2-5; abundance: many; v_gene: TRBV7-2; CDR3aa: CASSLHRQETQYF; CDR3nt: TGTGCCAGCAGCTTACACAGGCAAGAGACCCAGTACTTC
d_gene: .; j_gene: TRBJ2-6; abundance: many; v_gene: TRBV7-8; CDR3aa: CASSLGVSGANVLTF; CDR3nt: TGTGCCAGCAGCTTAGGGGTCTCTGGGGCCAACGTCCTGACTTTC
d_gene: .; j_gene: TRBJ2-1; abundance: many; v_gene: TRBV28; CDR3aa: CASRLGGQRHNEQFF; CDR3nt: TGTGCCAGCAGATTGGGGGGGCAACGCCACAATGAGCAGTTCTTC
d_gene: .; j_gene: TRBJ1-5; abundance: .; v_gene: TRBV7-9; CDR3aa: CASSHGDVNQPQHF; CDR3nt: TGTGCCAGCAGCCACGGGGATGTTAATCAGCCCCAGCATTTT
d_gene: .; j_gene: TRBJ2-1; abundance: few; v_gene: TRBV30; CDR3aa: CAHNRDSYNEQFF; CDR3nt: TGTGCCCATAACCGGGACTCCTACAATGAGCAGTTCTTC
d_gene: .; j_gene: TRBJ1-1; abundance: many; v_gene: TRBV9; CDR3aa: CASSVDRGSPFF; CDR3nt: TGTGCCAGCAGCGTAGATAGGGGCTCGCCTTTCTTT
d_gene: .; j_gene: TRBJ2-2; abundance: few; v_gene: TRBV30; CDR3aa: CAWSPGNTGELFF; CDR3nt: TGTGCCTGGAGTCCAGGAAATACCGGGGAGCTGTTTTTT
d_gene: TRBD2; j_gene: TRBJ2-1; abundance: few; v_gene: TRBV11-3; CDR3aa: CASSLGGGAIVDEQFF; CDR3nt: TGTGCCAGCAGCTTAGGCGGGGGGGCGATTGTGGATGAGCAGTTCTTC
d_gene: .; j_gene: TRBJ1-4; abundance: many; v_gene: TRBV30; CDR3aa: CAWTDGWASGKLFF; CDR3nt: TGTGCCTGGACGGATGGTTGGGCGTCGGGAAAACTGTTTTTT
d_gene: TRBD1; j_gene: TRBJ2-7; abundance: many; v_gene: TRBV7-2; CDR3aa: CASRRTAGQGYEQYF; CDR3nt: TGTGCCAGCAGACGTACGGCGGGACAGGGCTACGAGCAGTACTTC
d_gene: .; j_gene: TRBJ1-1; abundance: many; v_gene: TRBV12-3/TRBV12-4; CDR3aa: CASSPSYSAEAFF; CDR3nt: TGTGCCAGCAGTCCCTCTTATAGCGCTGAAGCTTTCTTT
d_gene: .; j_gene: TRBJ2-5; abundance: .; v_gene: TRBV24-1; CDR3aa: CATSDLGVWYF; CDR3nt: TGTGCCACCAGTGATTTGGGCGTCTGGTACTTC
d_gene: TRBD2; j_gene: TRBJ2-7; abundance: many; v_gene: TRBV6-5; CDR3aa: CASRQASGGYEQYF; CDR3nt: TGTGCCAGCAGGCAAGCTAGCGGGGGCTACGAGCAGTACTTC
d_gene: TRBD1; j_gene: TRBJ2-7; abundance: many; v_gene: TRBV15; CDR3aa: CATSTGQGGYRYEQYF; CDR3nt: TGTGCCACCAGCACCGGACAGGGGGGATATAGGTACGAGCAGTACTTC
d_gene: TRBD1; j_gene: TRBJ1-4; abundance: .; v_gene: TRBV7-2; CDR3aa: CASSLVQGGNEKLFF; CDR3nt: TGTGCCAGCAGCTTAGTACAGGGGGGGAATGAAAAACTGTTTTTT
d_gene: .; j_gene: TRBJ1-6; abundance: few; v_gene: TRBV5-5; CDR3aa: CASSDGQGSRPLHF; CDR3nt: TGTGCCAGCAGCGACGGACAAGGTAGTCGTCCCCTCCACTTT